The clone carrying this T cell receptor beta chain has at least ten counts. These data come from a study of blood T cell repertoires in COVID-19. Study-level background: PBMCs, B-cell-depleted T cells, or T cells provided the cDNA or gDNA that made up the material.

Profiling relied on immunoSEQ multiplex PCR, and the TCRdb table lists in-frame clones only, not all of them. The sample carries about 230,000 clones, over 75% recorded once. The CDR3 contains 16 residues. The germline V gene encodes CDR1 SGHRS and CDR2 YFSETQ. V shed 3 bases and J 0 bases; nucleotides not matched to a gene: 5. The rearrangement joins TRBV5-1 to TRBJ2-5, with 10 bases identical to TRBD1. Sequencing was carried out using peripheral blood. The sequence was collected from a man aged 45 to 65 with COVID-19, enrolled during active disease. Here the CDR3 DNA reads TGCGCCAGCAGCTCCCCGGGACAGGGGCACCAAGAGACCCAGTACTTC. This sequence encodes CASSSPGQGHQETQYF.